Only a few counts were recorded for the clone carrying this T cell receptor beta chain. Its antigen is unidentified. TCRB libraries came from RNA via three nested multiplex PCR rounds. TCRdb processed the multiplex PCR reads anew with MiXCR; each CDR3 protein has one entry. This sample has just under 9,500 distinct CDR3 sequences, with about 79% found just once. Germline CDR1 reads MNHNY; CDR2 reads SVGAGI (reference sequence). The V gene lost 2 bases and the J gene lost 0 bases, with 8 bases spanning the gap. This CDR3 has 14 residues. The data belong to a study of tumor-infiltrating lymphocytes in glioblastoma multiforme. Whole-study findings and limits: RNA-based TCR sequencing may distort clone frequencies, since cells carry unequal TCR transcript numbers. TCR plus mutation findings rest on a single glioblastoma patient. Functional subtype sorting of these T cells was not performed.

This receptor was obtained from a male donor with glioblastoma. What was sequenced was brain tumor tissue. The chain joins TRBV6-6 to TRBJ2-7; D gene uncertain. The CDR3 DNA sequence: TGTGCCAGCAGTTACGGGGAATCCTCCTACGAGCAGTACTTC. Its translation: CASSYGESSYEQYF.